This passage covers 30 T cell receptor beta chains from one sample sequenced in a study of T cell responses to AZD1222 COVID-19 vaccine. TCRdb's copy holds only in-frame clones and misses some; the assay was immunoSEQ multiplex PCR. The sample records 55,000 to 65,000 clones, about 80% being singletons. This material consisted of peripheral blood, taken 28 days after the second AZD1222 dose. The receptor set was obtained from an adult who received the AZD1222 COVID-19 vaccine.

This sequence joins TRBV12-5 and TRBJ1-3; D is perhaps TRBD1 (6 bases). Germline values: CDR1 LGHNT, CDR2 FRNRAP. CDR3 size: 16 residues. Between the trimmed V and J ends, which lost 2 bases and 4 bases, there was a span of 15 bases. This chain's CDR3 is CASGLFQGSAGNTIYF. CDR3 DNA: TGTGCTAGTGGTTTGTTCCAGGGGTCAGCCGGAAACACCATATATTTT.

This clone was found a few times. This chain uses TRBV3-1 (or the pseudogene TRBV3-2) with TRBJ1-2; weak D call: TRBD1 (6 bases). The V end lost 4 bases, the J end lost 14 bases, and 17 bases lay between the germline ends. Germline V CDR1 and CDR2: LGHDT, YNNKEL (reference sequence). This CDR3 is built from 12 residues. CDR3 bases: TGTGCCAGCAGCCCGCTACCGGACAGCGTAACCTTC. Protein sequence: CASSPLPDSVTF.

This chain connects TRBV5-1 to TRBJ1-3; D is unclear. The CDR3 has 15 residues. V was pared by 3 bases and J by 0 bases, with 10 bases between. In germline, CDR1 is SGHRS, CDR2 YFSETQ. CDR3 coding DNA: TGCGCCAGCAGCTATTCGATGAGCTCTGGAAACACCATATATTTT. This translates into CASSYSMSSGNTIYF.

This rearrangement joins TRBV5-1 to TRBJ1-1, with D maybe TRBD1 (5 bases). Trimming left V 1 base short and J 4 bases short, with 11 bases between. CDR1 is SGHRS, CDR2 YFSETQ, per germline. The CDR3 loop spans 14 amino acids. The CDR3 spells CASSLSLGGTEAFF. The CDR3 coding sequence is TGCGCCAGCAGCTTGAGCTTGGGGGGCACTGAAGCTTTCTTT.

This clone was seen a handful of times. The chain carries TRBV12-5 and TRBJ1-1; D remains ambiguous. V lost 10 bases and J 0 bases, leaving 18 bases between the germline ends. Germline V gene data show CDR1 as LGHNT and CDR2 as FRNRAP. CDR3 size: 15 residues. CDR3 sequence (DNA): TGTGCTATCCTTCCGGGTAGGCTGCTGAACACTGAAGCTTTCTTT. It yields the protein CAILPGRLLNTEAFF.

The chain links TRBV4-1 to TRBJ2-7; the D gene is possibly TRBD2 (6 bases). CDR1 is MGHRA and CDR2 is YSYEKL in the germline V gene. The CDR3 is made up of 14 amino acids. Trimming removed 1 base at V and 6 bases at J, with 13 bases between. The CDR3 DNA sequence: TGCGCCAGCAGCCAAGGACCGGGAGTGGGCGAGCAGTACTTC. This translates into CASSQGPGVGEQYF.

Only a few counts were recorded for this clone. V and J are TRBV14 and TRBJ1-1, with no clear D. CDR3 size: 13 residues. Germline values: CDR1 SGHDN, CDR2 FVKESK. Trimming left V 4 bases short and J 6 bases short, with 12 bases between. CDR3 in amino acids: CASSPDLLAEAFF. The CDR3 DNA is TGTGCCAGCAGCCCCGACCTTCTGGCTGAAGCTTTCTTT.

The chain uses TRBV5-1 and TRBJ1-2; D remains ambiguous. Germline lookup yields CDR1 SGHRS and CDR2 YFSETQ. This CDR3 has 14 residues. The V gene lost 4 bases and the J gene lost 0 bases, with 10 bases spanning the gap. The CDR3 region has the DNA TGCGCCAGCAGCCCAGACGGGTCTAACTATGGCTACACCTTC. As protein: CASSPDGSNYGYTF.

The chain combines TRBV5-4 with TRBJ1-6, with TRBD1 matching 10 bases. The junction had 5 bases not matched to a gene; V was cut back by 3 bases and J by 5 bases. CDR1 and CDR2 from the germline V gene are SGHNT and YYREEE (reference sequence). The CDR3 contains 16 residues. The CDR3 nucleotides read TGTGCCAGCAGCTCACGTGACAGGGGGCATAATTCACCCCTCCACTTT. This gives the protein CASSSRDRGHNSPLHF.

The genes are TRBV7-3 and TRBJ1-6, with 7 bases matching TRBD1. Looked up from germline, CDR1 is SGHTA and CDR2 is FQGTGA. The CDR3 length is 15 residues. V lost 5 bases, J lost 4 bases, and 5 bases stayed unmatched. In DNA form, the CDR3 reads TGTGCCAGCAGCCCTCAGGGGGGTTATAATTCACCCCTCCACTTT. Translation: CASSPQGGYNSPLHF. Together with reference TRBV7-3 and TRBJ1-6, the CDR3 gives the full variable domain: GAGVSQTPSNKVTEKGKYVELRCDPISGHTALYWYRQSLGQGPEFLIYFQGTGAADDSGLPNDRFFAVRPEGSVSTLKIQRTERGDSAVYLCASSPQGGYNSPLHFGNGTRLTVT.

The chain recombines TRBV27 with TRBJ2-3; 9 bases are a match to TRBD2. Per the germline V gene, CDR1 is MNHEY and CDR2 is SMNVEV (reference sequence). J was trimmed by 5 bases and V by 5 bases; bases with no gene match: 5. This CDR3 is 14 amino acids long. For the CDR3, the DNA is TGTGCCAGCAGTATAGCGGGAGATAGAGATACGCAGTATTTT. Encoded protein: CASSIAGDRDTQYF.

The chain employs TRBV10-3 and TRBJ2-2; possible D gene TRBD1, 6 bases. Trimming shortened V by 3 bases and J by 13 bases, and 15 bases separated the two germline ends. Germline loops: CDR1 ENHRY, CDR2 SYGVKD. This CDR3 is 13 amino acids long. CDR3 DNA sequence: TGTGCCATCAGTGAAGGACAGCCCAAGAGGCTGTTTTTT. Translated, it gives CAISEGQPKRLFF.

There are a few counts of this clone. In DNA form, the CDR3 reads TGCGCCAGCAGTGATTCGGCCGGGGGCTACACCTTC. As protein: CASSDSAGGYTF. This chain links TRBV10-2 with TRBJ1-2; the D is unclear. Trimming pared 3 bases from V and 8 bases from J, leaving 10 bases between. The CDR3 is made up of 12 amino acids. Germline CDR1 and CDR2: WSHSY and SAAADI.

CDR3 in DNA: TGTGCCAGCAGCTTGTACGGATCCCTGAACACTGAAGCTTTCTTT. Translated: CASSLYGSLNTEAFF. The gene calls are TRBV5-5 and TRBJ1-1; D remains unclear. CDR3 size: 15 residues. The ends were cut back, 1 base at V and 0 bases at J, with 10 bases in the middle. Germline CDR1 SGHKS, CDR2 YYEKEE (reference sequence).

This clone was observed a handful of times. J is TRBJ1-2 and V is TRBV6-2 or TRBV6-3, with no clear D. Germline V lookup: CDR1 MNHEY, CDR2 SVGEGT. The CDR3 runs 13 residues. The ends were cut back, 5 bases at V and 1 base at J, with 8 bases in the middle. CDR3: CASSQSDNYGYTF. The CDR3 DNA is TGTGCCAGCAGTCAGTCGGATAACTATGGCTACACCTTC.

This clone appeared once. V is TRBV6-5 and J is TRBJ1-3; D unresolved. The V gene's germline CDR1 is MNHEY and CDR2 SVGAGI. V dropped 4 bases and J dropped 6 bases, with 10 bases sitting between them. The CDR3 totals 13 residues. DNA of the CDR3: TGTGCCAGCAGTTGGCCTGGGGAAAACACCATATATTTT. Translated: CASSWPGENTIYF.

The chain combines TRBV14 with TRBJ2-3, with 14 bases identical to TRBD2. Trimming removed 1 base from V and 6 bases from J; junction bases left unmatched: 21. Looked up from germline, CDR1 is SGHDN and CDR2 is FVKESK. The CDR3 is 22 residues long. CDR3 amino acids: CASSQVTRNPGLAGVAADTQYF. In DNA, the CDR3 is TGTGCCAGCAGCCAAGTAACACGAAACCCGGGACTAGCGGGGGTCGCCGCGGATACGCAGTATTTT.

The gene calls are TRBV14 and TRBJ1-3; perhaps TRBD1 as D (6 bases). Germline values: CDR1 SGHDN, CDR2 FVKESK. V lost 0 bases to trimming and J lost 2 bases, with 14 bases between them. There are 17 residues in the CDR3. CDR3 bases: TGTGCCAGCAGCCAAGATCCCGGACAGCGTGCTGGAAACACCATATATTTT. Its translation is CASSQDPGQRAGNTIYF.

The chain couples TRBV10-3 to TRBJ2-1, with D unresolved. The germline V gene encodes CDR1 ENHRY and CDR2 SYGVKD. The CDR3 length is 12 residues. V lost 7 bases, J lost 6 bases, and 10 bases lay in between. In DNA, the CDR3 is TGTGCCATCAAAGACACCTCCAATGAGCAGTTCTTC. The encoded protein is CAIKDTSNEQFF.

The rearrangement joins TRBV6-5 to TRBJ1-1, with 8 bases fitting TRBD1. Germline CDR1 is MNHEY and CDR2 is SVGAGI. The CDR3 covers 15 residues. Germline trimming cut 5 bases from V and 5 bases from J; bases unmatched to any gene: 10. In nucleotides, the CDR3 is TGTGCCAGCAGTACAAAGGGACAGGTTTATACTGAAGCTTTCTTT. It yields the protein CASSTKGQVYTEAFF.

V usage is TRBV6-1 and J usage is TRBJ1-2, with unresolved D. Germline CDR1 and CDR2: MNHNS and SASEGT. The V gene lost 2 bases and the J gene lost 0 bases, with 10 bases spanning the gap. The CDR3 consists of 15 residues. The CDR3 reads CASSEFPESNYGYTF. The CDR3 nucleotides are TGTGCCAGCAGTGAATTTCCAGAGTCTAACTATGGCTACACCTTC.

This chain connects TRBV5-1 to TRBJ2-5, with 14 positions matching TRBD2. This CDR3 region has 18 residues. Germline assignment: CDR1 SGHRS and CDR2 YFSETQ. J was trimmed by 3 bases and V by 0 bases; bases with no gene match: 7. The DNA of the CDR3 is TGCGCCAGCAGCTTGGTCGGACTAGCGGGGGGTACCAAAGAGACCCAGTACTTC. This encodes CASSLVGLAGGTKETQYF.

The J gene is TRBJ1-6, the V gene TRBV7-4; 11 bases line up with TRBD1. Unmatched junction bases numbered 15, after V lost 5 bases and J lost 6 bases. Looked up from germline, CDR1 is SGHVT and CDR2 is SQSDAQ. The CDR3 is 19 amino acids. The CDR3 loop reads CASSPVPGQGEACNSPLHF. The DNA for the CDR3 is TGTGCCAGCAGCCCTGTCCCGGGACAGGGGGAAGCGTGTAATTCACCCCTCCACTTT.

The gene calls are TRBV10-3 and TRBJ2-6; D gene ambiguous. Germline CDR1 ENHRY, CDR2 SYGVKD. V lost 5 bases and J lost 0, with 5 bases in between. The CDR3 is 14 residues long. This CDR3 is CAISLSSGANVLTF. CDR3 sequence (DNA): TGTGCCATCAGTCTCAGCTCTGGGGCCAACGTCCTGACTTTC.

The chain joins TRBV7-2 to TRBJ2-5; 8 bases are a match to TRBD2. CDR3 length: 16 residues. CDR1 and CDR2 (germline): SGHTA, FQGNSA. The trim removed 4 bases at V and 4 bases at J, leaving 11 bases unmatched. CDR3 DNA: TGTGCCAGCAGCTCCCAAGGAGGACTAGCCCTAGAGACCCAGTACTTC. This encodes CASSSQGGLALETQYF.

The CDR3 reads CASRGTSMNTEAFF. CDR3 DNA sequence: TGTGCCAGCAGAGGAACCTCTATGAACACTGAAGCTTTCTTT. V gene TRBV6-6 combines with J gene TRBJ1-1, with D unclear. The ends were cut back, 6 bases at V and 0 bases at J, with 11 bases in the middle. Germline assignment: CDR1 MNHNY and CDR2 SVGAGI (reference sequence). The CDR3 is 14 amino acids.

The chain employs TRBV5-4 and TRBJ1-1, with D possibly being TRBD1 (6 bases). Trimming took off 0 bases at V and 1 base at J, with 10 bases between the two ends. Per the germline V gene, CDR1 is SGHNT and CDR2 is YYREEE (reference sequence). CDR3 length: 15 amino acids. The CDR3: CASSLGGATNTEAFF. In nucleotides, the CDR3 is TGTGCCAGCAGCTTGGGGGGGGCTACGAACACTGAAGCTTTCTTT.

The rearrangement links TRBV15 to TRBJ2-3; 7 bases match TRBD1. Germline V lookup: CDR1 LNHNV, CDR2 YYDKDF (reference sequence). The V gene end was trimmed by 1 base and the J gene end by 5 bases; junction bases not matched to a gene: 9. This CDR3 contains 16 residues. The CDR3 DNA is TGTGCCACCAGCAGAGTGAGGGCAGGGGGTGGAGATACGCAGTATTTT. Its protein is CATSRVRAGGGDTQYF.

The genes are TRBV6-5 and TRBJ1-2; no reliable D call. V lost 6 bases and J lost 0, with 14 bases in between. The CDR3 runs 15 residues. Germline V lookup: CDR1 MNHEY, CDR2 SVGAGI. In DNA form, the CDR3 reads TGTGCCAGCAGGGAGCAAGGGCTCACTAACTATGGCTACACCTTC. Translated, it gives CASREQGLTNYGYTF.

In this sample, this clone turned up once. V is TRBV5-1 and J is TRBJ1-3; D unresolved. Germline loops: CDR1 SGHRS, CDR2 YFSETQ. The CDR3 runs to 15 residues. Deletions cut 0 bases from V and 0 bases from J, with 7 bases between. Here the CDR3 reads CASSLGGDSGNTIYF. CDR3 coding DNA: TGCGCCAGCAGCTTGGGTGGGGACTCTGGAAACACCATATATTTT. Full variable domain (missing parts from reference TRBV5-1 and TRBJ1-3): KAGVTQTPRYLIKTRGQQVTLSCSPISGHRSVSWYQQTPGQGLQFLFEYFSETQRNKGNFPGRFSGRQFSNSRSEMNVSTLELGDSALYLCASSLGGDSGNTIYFGEGSWLTVV.